One sample yielded the 28 T cell receptor beta chains listed below, sequenced in a study of glioma-infiltrating T cells. Amplification of TCR alpha and beta CDR3 regions from RNA used iRepertoire nested multiplex PCR. One entry per CDR3 protein, called by TCRdb with MiXCR from the multiplex PCR reads. The data hold about 400,000 distinct CDR3 sequences, with around 38% observed a single time. Specimen: glioma tissue, nonneoplastic brain tissue, or PBMCs (not recorded which). All receptors derive from a human donor with low-grade glioma or glioblastoma, undergoing nonglioma brain surgery, or in good health (not recorded which).

Only a few counts were recorded for this clonotype. This chain's CDR3 is CASKGQGYPNYGYTF. CDR3 sequence (DNA): TGTGCCAGCAAAGGACAGGGATACCCTAACTATGGCTACACCTTC. This sequence joins TRBV28 and TRBJ1-2, with 8 bases identical to TRBD1. V lost 7 bases to trimming and J lost 0 bases; unmatched junction nucleotides: 7. The germline gives CDR1 MDHEN, CDR2 SYDVKM. The CDR3 extends over 15 amino acids.

Comments on this clonotype: Relative to the germline gene, one junction end is altered; a read error may explain this. V usage is TRBV7-2 and J usage is TRBJ2-7; D may be TRBD2 (5 bases). Germline V CDR1 and CDR2: SGHTA, FQGNSA. This CDR3 has 16 residues. This CDR3 reads CASSLATRTGSYEKYF. The CDR3 DNA reads TGTGCCAGCAGCTTGGCTACCAGGACTGGATCCTACGAGAAGTACTTC.

This clonotype was found a few times. This chain joins TRBV6-1 and TRBJ2-6, with D possibly being TRBD1 (6 bases). Trimming took 3 bases from V and 0 from J, leaving 6 bases between them. Germline assignment: CDR1 MNHNS and CDR2 SASEGT. The CDR3 contains 15 residues. CDR3 residues: CASSDRGSGANVLTF. DNA of the CDR3: TGTGCCAGCAGTGACAGGGGCTCTGGGGCCAACGTCCTGACTTTC.

This clonotype was recorded at least ten times. CDR3 sequence reads: CASRPRDLTRHEQYF. CDR3 DNA: TGTGCCAGCAGGCCCCGTGACTTGACCCGCCACGAGCAGTACTTC. The chain is built from TRBV6-2 or TRBV6-3 and TRBJ2-7; D remains ambiguous. The V end was cut by 6 bases, the J end by 5 bases, with 20 bases between. Germline V lookup: CDR1 MNHEY, CDR2 SVGEGT. There are 15 residues in the CDR3.

This clonotype was found many times. The chain employs TRBV27 and TRBJ2-3; D gene uncertain. The CDR3 covers 11 residues. V was shortened by 4 bases and J by 5 bases, with 4 bases between the two germline ends. CDR1 MNHEY and CDR2 SMNVEV come from the germline V gene (reference sequence). Here the CDR3 reads CASSSVDTQYF. In nucleotides, the CDR3 is TGTGCCAGCAGTTCCGTAGATACGCAGTATTTT.

This clonotype was seen many times. This sequence joins TRBV28 and TRBJ2-7; TRBD2 agrees at 13 bases. Germline CDR1 MDHEN, CDR2 SYDVKM. The CDR3 has 14 residues. The J segment lost 6 bases and the V segment lost 7 bases, leaving 6 bases of the junction unmatched. The CDR3 nucleotides read TGTGCCAGCAAGGAACTAGCGGGAGGGGGCGAGCAGTACTTC. Its protein is CASKELAGGGEQYF.

CDR3 region: CASSLNSGQPGLSYF. In DNA form, the CDR3 reads TGTGCCAGCAGCTTAAATTCGGGGCAGCCGGGACTATCGTACTTC. The chain carries TRBV7-9 and TRBJ2-4; 7 positions match TRBD2. J lost 15 bases, V lost 2 bases, and 16 bases had no gene match. In germline, CDR1 is SEHNR, CDR2 FQNEAQ (reference sequence). The CDR3 is 15 residues long.

In this sample, this clonotype turned up many times. The CDR3 nucleotides read TGTGCCAGCAGCTTGTCAGCGGGAGCAGATGAGCAGTTCTTC. Amino acid sequence: CASSLSAGADEQFF. The V gene is TRBV7-8, the J gene TRBJ2-1; TRBD2 matches 8 bases. Germline V gene data show CDR1 as SGHVS and CDR2 as FQNEAQ. The V and J ends lost 3 bases and 8 bases, in that order; junction bases with no gene match: 6. This CDR3 spans 14 amino acids.

This clonotype was counted many times. This chain joins TRBV28 and TRBJ1-1; the D is unclear. CDR1 is MDHEN, CDR2 SYDVKM, per germline. The germline V and J ends were trimmed by 6 bases and 1 base, with 15 bases remaining between them. The CDR3 is 15 amino acids. In DNA form, the CDR3 reads TGTGCCAGCAGCCTAATGGGTGGGTCGAACACTGAAGCTTTCTTT. As protein: CASSLMGGSNTEAFF.

Turning to this clonotype: One end of the junction fails to match germline, which may point to a read error. The J gene is TRBJ1-2, the V gene TRBV25-1, with 8 positions matching TRBD1. The germline V gene has CDR1 MGHDK and CDR2 SYGVNS. CDR3 length equals 15 residues. The CDR3 loop reads CASGEGSGGYYGYTF. The CDR3 DNA reads as TGTGCCAGCGGTGAGGGGTCAGGGGGCTACTATGGCTACACCTTC.

This clonotype came up many times. This sequence joins TRBV6-2 or TRBV6-3 and TRBJ2-5; D uncertain. The CDR3 has 12 residues. The germline CDR1 and CDR2 sequences are MNHEY and SVGEGT. The V gene lost 2 bases and the J gene lost 5 bases, with 6 bases spanning the gap. The CDR3 region has the DNA TGTGCCAGCAGTTACCGTCCGGAGACCCAGTACTTC. It specifies CASSYRPETQYF.

This clonotype has more than one count but fewer than ten. The chain has TRBV6-2 or TRBV6-3 and TRBJ2-7, with D maybe TRBD1 (6 bases). V gave up 2 bases and J gave up 4 bases, with 12 bases separating them. CDR3 size: 14 residues. Germline CDR1 is MNHEY and CDR2 is SVGEGT. CDR3 in DNA: TGTGCCAGCAGTTACCTGGGACATACGTACGAGCAGTACTTC. Its protein product is CASSYLGHTYEQYF.

Only one count was recorded for this clonotype. The V gene is TRBV24-1, the J gene TRBJ2-1; TRBD2 matches 13 bases. In germline, CDR1 is KGHDR, CDR2 SFDVKD. Unmatched junction bases numbered 8, after V lost 6 bases and J lost 7 bases. The CDR3 has 16 amino acids. CDR3 loop: CATSPSGLAGYNEQFF. CDR3 sequence (DNA): TGTGCCACCAGTCCCTCGGGACTAGCGGGATATAATGAGCAGTTCTTC.

This clonotype turned up a few times. The gene calls are TRBV11-2 and TRBJ2-1; D may match TRBD1 or TRBD2 (5 bases each). CDR3 length: 14 amino acids. The V end lost 5 bases, the J end lost 6 bases, and 14 bases lay between the germline ends. Looked up from germline, CDR1 is SGHAT and CDR2 is FQNNGV. The CDR3 reads CASSHRDLSNEQFF. Here the CDR3 DNA reads TGTGCCAGCAGCCACCGGGACCTAAGCAATGAGCAGTTCTTC.

The V gene is TRBV10-2, the J gene TRBJ2-2; D gene ambiguous. The CDR3 spans 15 residues. Germline lookup yields CDR1 WSHSY and CDR2 SAAADI. V was cut by 6 bases and J by 4 bases, with 15 bases left in between. DNA for the CDR3: TGCGCCAGCAGGCCTCCCCTGAGAGGCACCGGGGAGCTGTTTTTT. Protein sequence: CASRPPLRGTGELFF.

This chain's CDR3 is CASSSLNFRGQETQYF. The CDR3 DNA reads TGTGCCAGCAGCTCCCTAAATTTCCGGGGACAAGAGACCCAGTACTTC. The rearrangement uses TRBV7-9 and TRBJ2-5; maybe TRBD2 (5 bases). The CDR3 consists of 16 residues. Trimming removed 4 bases at V and 2 bases at J, with 17 bases between. Germline loops: CDR1 SEHNR, CDR2 FQNEAQ (reference sequence).

This clonotype was counted between two and nine times. The chain uses TRBV19 and TRBJ1-5, with D possibly matching TRBD1 (6 bases). Trimming removed 0 bases at V and 6 bases at J, with 18 bases between. Germline V CDR1 and CDR2: LNHDA, SQIVND (reference sequence). The CDR3 sequence is 17 residues long. This CDR3 reads CASSIDPPGHTSQPQHF. The CDR3 DNA is TGTGCCAGTAGTATAGATCCACCGGGACATACGAGTCAGCCCCAGCATTTT. The variable domain in full, with the rest retrieved from reference TRBV19 and TRBJ1-5, is DGGITQSPKYLFRKEGQNVTLSCEQNLNHDAMYWYRQDPGQGLRLIYYSQIVNDFQKGDIAEGYSVSREKKESFPLTVTSAQKNPTAFYLCASSIDPPGHTSQPQHFGDGTRLSIL.

The chain links TRBV11-2 to TRBJ2-5; D remains ambiguous. This CDR3 has 13 residues. V was cut by 5 bases and J by 4 bases, with 11 bases left in between. CDR1 is SGHAT and CDR2 is FQNNGV in the germline V gene. CDR3 region: CASSGRVRETQYF. DNA for the CDR3: TGTGCCAGCAGCGGAAGGGTGAGAGAGACCCAGTACTTC.

Note on this clonotype: A much larger clone is a single base away; this may be a read error. The gene calls are TRBV28 and TRBJ2-1; 10 bases fit TRBD2. The CDR3 has 16 residues. Germline V gene lookup returns CDR1 MDHEN and CDR2 SYDVKM. The CDR3 DNA follows: TGTGCCAGTCCCCCAGGACTAGCGGTCTTTTACAATGAGCAGCTCTTC. Translating gives CASPPGLAVFYNEQLF.

This clonotype was found a few times. The V gene is TRBV19, the J gene TRBJ1-1, with D maybe TRBD1 (5 bases). V lost 9 bases and J lost 1, with 21 bases in between. Germline V lookup: CDR1 LNHDA, CDR2 SQIVND (reference sequence). CDR3 length: 16 residues. In DNA form, the CDR3 reads TGTGCCAGCGACGCCTTAAGACAGCCTAAGAACACTGAAGCTTTCTTT. The encoded protein is CASDALRQPKNTEAFF.

The genes are TRBV20-1 and TRBJ1-3; D not certain. The length of the CDR3 is 14 residues. The V gene's germline CDR1 is DFQATT and CDR2 SNEGSKA (reference sequence). Deletions cut 3 bases from V and 0 bases from J, with 9 bases between. Here the CDR3 reads CSASSQDSGNTIYF. Here the CDR3 DNA reads TGCAGTGCTAGTTCCCAGGACTCTGGAAACACCATATATTTT.

This clonotype was seen a few times. This may arise from a read error, as a much more abundant clone is one base away. The chain is built from TRBV28 and TRBJ2-7, with TRBD1 matching over 9 bases. The CDR3 extends over 14 amino acids. Germline V lookup: CDR1 MDHEN, CDR2 SYDVKM. V was clipped by 8 bases and J by 1 base; unmatched bases: 6. CDR3 nucleotide sequence: TGTGCCAGCGGTTCCGGGACAGGGTCCTACGAGCAGTACTTC. Its translation is CASGSGTGSYEQYF.

The chain has TRBV10-3 and TRBJ2-1; either TRBD1 or TRBD2 may fit D (5 bases each). The J call may be in error: the DNA end matches TRBJ2-7 better. Germline V gene data show CDR1 as ENHRY and CDR2 as SYGVKD. This CDR3 spans 15 amino acids. CDR3 in amino acids: CAISVRSGPWEGQYF. The CDR3 DNA reads TGTGCCATCAGTGTTCGATCGGGACCCTGGGAAGGGCAGTACTTC.

The chain has TRBV28 and TRBJ2-5; no definite D call. CDR3 length equals 14 residues. Germline V lookup: CDR1 MDHEN, CDR2 SYDVKM. The germline V and J ends were trimmed by 5 bases and 7 bases, with 17 bases remaining between them. The CDR3 loop is CASSPADGRRTQYF. The CDR3 nucleotides are TGTGCCAGCAGTCCCGCGGACGGGCGGAGGACCCAGTACTTC.

Of note for this clonotype: A read error is possible here, since a much larger clone lies one base away. Lacking the conserved final phenylalanine or tryptophan, this CDR3 likely reflects a read error. CDR3 bases: TGCAGTGCATTTGTTACTAGGACCGGGGAGACCCAGTACCTC. Residues: CSAFVTRTGETQYL. The rearrangement uses TRBV20-1 and TRBJ2-5, with D possibly being TRBD2 (5 bases). Per germline, CDR1 DFQATT and CDR2 SNEGSKA (reference sequence). This CDR3 is built from 14 residues. V was shortened by 6 bases and J by 5 bases, with 19 bases between the two germline ends.

The V call is TRBV29-1, the J call TRBJ2-7; no firm D call. Germline V gene data show CDR1 as SQVTM and CDR2 as ANQGSEA. Trimming shortened V by 4 bases and J by 0 bases, and 4 bases separated the two germline ends. The CDR3 length is 11 residues. The CDR3 here is CSVANSYEQYF. CDR3 DNA: TGCAGCGTTGCCAACTCCTACGAGCAGTACTTC.

This clonotype appeared many times. This chain joins TRBV4-1 and TRBJ1-3; D is unclear. V dropped 1 base and J dropped 2 bases, with 0 bases sitting between them. CDR3 length: 12 residues. Germline V gene lookup returns CDR1 MGHRA and CDR2 YSYEKL. CDR3 loop: CASSQAGNTIYF. CDR3 DNA: TGCGCCAGCAGCCAAGCTGGAAACACCATATATTTT.

This clonotype was counted only a few times. The rearrangement links TRBV7-2 to TRBJ2-3; D is uncertain. Deletions cut 5 bases from V and 2 bases from J, with 8 bases between. The CDR3 consists of 13 residues. Per germline, CDR1 SGHTA and CDR2 FQGNSA. The CDR3 sequence: CASSPPPTDTQYF. The CDR3, as DNA: TGTGCCAGCAGCCCACCCCCCACAGATACGCAGTATTTT.